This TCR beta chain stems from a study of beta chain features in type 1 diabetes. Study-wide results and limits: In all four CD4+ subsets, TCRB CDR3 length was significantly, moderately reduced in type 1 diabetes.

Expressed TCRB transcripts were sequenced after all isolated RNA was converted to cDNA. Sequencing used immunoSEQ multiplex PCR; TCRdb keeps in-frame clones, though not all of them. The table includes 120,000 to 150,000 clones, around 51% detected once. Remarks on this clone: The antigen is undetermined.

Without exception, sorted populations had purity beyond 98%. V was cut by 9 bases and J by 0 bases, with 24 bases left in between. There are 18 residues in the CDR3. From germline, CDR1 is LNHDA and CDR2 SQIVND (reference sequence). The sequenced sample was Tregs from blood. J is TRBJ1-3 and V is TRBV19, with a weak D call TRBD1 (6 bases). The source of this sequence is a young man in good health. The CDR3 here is CASKALPGQTSSGNTIYF. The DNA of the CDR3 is TGTGCCAGCAAAGCCTTACCGGGACAAACGAGCTCTGGAAACACCATATATTTT.